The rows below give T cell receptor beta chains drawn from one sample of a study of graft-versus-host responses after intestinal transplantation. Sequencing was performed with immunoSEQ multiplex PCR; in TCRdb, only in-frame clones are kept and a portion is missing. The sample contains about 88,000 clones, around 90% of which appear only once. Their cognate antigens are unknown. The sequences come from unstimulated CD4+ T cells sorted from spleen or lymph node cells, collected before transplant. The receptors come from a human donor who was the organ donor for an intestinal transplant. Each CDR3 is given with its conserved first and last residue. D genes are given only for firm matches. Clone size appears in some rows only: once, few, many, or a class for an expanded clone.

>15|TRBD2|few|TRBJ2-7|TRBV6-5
CASSYSVAGDFEQYF
TGTGCCAGCAGTTACTCAGTAGCGGGAGATTTCGAGCAGTACTTC
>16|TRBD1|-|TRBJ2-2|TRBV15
CATSREGQKATGELFF
TGTGCCACCAGCAGAGAGGGACAGAAAGCCACCGGGGAGCTGTTTTTT
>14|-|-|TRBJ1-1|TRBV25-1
CASRKGHMNTEAFF
TGTGCCAGCAGGAAGGGACACATGAACACTGAAGCTTTCTTT
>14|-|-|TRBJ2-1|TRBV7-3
CASSSTLGYNEQFF
TGTGCCAGCAGCTCGACGCTAGGCTACAATGAGCAGTTCTTC
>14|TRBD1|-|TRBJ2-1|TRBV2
CASRRQGRFNEQFF
TGTGCCAGCAGGAGACAGGGCCGATTCAATGAGCAGTTCTTC
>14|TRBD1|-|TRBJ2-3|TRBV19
CASSEGAGTDTQYF
TGTGCCAGTAGTGAGGGGGCTGGCACAGATACGCAGTATTTT
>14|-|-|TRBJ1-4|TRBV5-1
CASSHEGLGEKLFF
TGCGCCAGCAGCCACGAGGGACTGGGTGAAAAACTGTTTTTT
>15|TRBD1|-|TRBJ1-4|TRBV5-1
CASSPWTGGKEKLFF
TGCGCCAGCAGCCCCTGGACAGGGGGCAAGGAAAAACTGTTTTTT
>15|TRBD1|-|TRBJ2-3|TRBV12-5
CASLPGQLSTDTPYF
TGTGCTAGTCTCCCGGGACAGCTGAGCACAGATACGCCGTATTTT
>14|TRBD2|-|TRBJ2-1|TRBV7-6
CASSAPLAGGEQFF
TGTGCCAGCAGCGCCCCCCTAGCGGGAGGGGAGCAGTTCTTC
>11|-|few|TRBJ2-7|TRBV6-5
CASGASYEQYF
TGTGCCAGCGGGGCCTCCTACGAGCAGTACTTC
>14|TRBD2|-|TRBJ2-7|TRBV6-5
CASSSSWTSREQYF
TGTGCCAGCAGTTCAAGCTGGACTAGCCGCGAGCAGTACTTC
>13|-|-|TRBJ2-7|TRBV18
CASSRGRAYEQYF
TGTGCCAGCTCACGAGGGAGAGCCTACGAGCAGTACTTC
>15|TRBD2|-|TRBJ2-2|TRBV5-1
CASRSIAGDSGELFF
TGCGCCAGCAGGTCCATAGCGGGCGATTCTGGGGAGCTGTTTTTT
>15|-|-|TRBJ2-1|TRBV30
CAWSFYEGIYNEQFF
TGTGCCTGGAGTTTCTACGAGGGAATATACAATGAGCAGTTCTTC
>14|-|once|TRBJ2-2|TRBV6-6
CASSQTRVPGELFF
TGTGCCAGCAGTCAGACTAGAGTTCCCGGGGAGCTGTTTTTT
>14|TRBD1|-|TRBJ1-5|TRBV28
CASSRRGQGQPQHF
TGTGCCAGCAGCCGCAGGGGGCAAGGACAGCCCCAGCATTTT